These T cell receptor beta chains were read from a single sample in a study of T cell responses to AZD1222 COVID-19 vaccine. TCRdb's table, derived via immunoSEQ multiplex PCR, lists solely in-frame clones and lacks some. This table holds around 120,000 clones, 92% found once. This material consisted of peripheral blood, taken on day 0 of AZD1222 vaccination. The receptors come from an adult in good health. Both conserved end residues are trimmed from each CDR3. D genes are given only for firm matches.

D gene,V gene,J gene,CDR3 protein
.,TRBV6-6,TRBJ1-2,ASSTDTYGYT
.,TRBV4-3,TRBJ1-4,ASSQEVEQGNEKLF
.,TRBV2,TRBJ2-4,ASSWDPKNIQY
.,TRBV27,TRBJ1-5,ASRGTPYSNQPQH
.,TRBV4-3,TRBJ2-7,ASSQEVSSLSYEQY
.,TRBV4-1,TRBJ1-1,ASSQGGAGTEAF
.,TRBV6-1,TRBJ2-7,ASSEAGQGLYEQY
.,TRBV4-1,TRBJ2-2,ASSQVLQGFDTGELF
.,TRBV10-1,TRBJ2-7,ASSDPGAEPYEQY
TRBD2,TRBV4-3,TRBJ2-1,ASSQDPAGGPDEQF
TRBD1,TRBV18,TRBJ2-7,ASSPGTVSYEQY
.,TRBV11-2,TRBJ1-3,ASSFSGIFGNTIY
.,TRBV4-1,TRBJ2-7,ASSQDDMVYEQY
TRBD2,TRBV13,TRBJ2-3,ASSLGPTSGSTDTQY
.,TRBV28,TRBJ1-5,ASSFSGDPQH
.,TRBV10-3,TRBJ2-2,AISEARTRSTGELF
TRBD1,TRBV24-1,TRBJ2-2,VPKGQVFSGELF